This TCR beta chain was observed in a study of beta chain features in type 1 diabetes. Of note for this clone: Its antigen is not identified.

Germline CDR1 reads SGHTA; CDR2 reads FQGTGA. This CDR3 has 15 residues. The germline V and J ends were trimmed by 5 bases and 2 bases, with 13 bases remaining between them. Whole-study findings and limits: Shorter TCRB CDR3s, moderately but significantly so, marked every one of the four CD4+ subsets in Type 1 diabetes patients.

Every isolated RNA sample was fully reverse transcribed, so sequencing captured expressed TCRB transcripts. Sequencing was performed with immunoSEQ multiplex PCR; in TCRdb, only in-frame clones are kept and a portion is missing. The top ten clones hold about 0.75% of a sample with roughly 150,000 clones, about 9% of them seen once. The clonotype originates from a young woman with type 1 diabetes. Sample: central memory CD4+ T cells from blood. J is TRBJ2-1 and V is TRBV7-3; the D gene is possibly TRBD1 (5 bases). The CDR3 sequence is CASSAQGEAYNEQFF. CDR3 bases: TGTGCCAGCAGCGCCCAGGGTGAGGCCTACAATGAGCAGTTCTTC.